A selection of T cell receptor beta chains follows, all from one sample in a study of CD8 T cells in acute hepatitis C reinfection. The table came from immunoSEQ multiplex PCR; TCRdb's copy has only in-frame clones and leaves some out. Among 30,000 to 40,000 clones listed, 85% to 90% were seen once. The specimen was naive CD8+ T cells from PBMCs. These receptors came from a man in his thirties or forties with chronic hepatitis C. Both conserved end residues are part of each CDR3. D genes are given only for firm matches. Size is stated for part of the rows, as once, few or many counts, or as a class when the clone is expanded.

D gene: TRBD1; J gene: TRBJ2-6; V gene: TRBV23-1; clone size: .; CDR3 protein: CASSQSETGAGANVLTF; CDR3 DNA: TGCGCCAGCAGTCAATCCGAGACAGGGGCTGGGGCCAACGTCCTGACTTTC
D gene: .; J gene: TRBJ2-1; V gene: TRBV7-9; clone size: few; CDR3 protein: CASSPTGTEQFF; CDR3 DNA: TGTGCCAGCAGCCCCACAGGGACTGAGCAGTTCTTC
D gene: .; J gene: TRBJ1-1; V gene: TRBV6-1; clone size: .; CDR3 protein: CASSPEMGFNTEAFF; CDR3 DNA: TGTGCCAGCAGCCCCGAGATGGGGTTTAACACTGAAGCTTTCTTT
D gene: .; J gene: TRBJ2-5; V gene: TRBV29-1; clone size: .; CDR3 protein: CSVEDVDTNKETQYF; CDR3 DNA: TGCAGCGTTGAAGATGTGGACACCAACAAAGAGACCCAGTACTTC
D gene: .; J gene: TRBJ1-5; V gene: TRBV18; clone size: .; CDR3 protein: CASSLPPGTIEQPQHF; CDR3 DNA: TGTGCCAGCTCACTGCCCCCCGGGACCATCGAACAGCCCCAGCATTTT
D gene: .; J gene: TRBJ1-1; V gene: TRBV7-9; clone size: .; CDR3 protein: CASSLHPGTEAFF; CDR3 DNA: TGTGCCAGCAGCTTACATCCCGGCACTGAAGCTTTCTTT
D gene: TRBD2; J gene: TRBJ2-1; V gene: TRBV6-6; clone size: .; CDR3 protein: CASSYVTSDNEQFF; CDR3 DNA: TGTGCCAGCAGTTACGTGACTAGCGACAATGAGCAGTTCTTC
D gene: TRBD1; J gene: TRBJ1-1; V gene: TRBV29-1; clone size: .; CDR3 protein: CSVLWQGAEAFF; CDR3 DNA: TGCAGCGTTCTATGGCAGGGGGCTGAAGCTTTCTTT
D gene: .; J gene: TRBJ1-2; V gene: TRBV2; clone size: .; CDR3 protein: CATPRGKGYGYTF; CDR3 DNA: TGTGCCACCCCCCGAGGGAAGGGCTATGGCTACACCTTC
D gene: .; J gene: TRBJ2-7; V gene: TRBV7-9; clone size: .; CDR3 protein: CASSHRTGPEQYF; CDR3 DNA: TGTGCCAGCAGCCACAGAACAGGGCCCGAGCAGTACTTC
D gene: .; J gene: TRBJ2-1; V gene: TRBV4-1; clone size: once; CDR3 protein: CASSPFGFHEQFF; CDR3 DNA: TGCGCCAGCAGCCCTTTCGGATTCCATGAGCAGTTCTTC
D gene: TRBD1; J gene: TRBJ1-1; V gene: TRBV7-3; clone size: .; CDR3 protein: CASSSLTGVGSTEAFF; CDR3 DNA: TGTGCCAGCAGCTCCTTAACAGGGGTAGGGAGCACTGAAGCTTTCTTT
D gene: .; J gene: TRBJ2-7; V gene: TRBV12-5; clone size: .; CDR3 protein: CASGLLNMGEQYF; CDR3 DNA: TGTGCTAGTGGTTTGCTTAACATGGGCGAGCAGTACTTC
D gene: .; J gene: TRBJ1-5; V gene: TRBV6-1; clone size: .; CDR3 protein: CASNPVSGQPQHF; CDR3 DNA: TGTGCCAGCAATCCAGTAAGTGGTCAGCCCCAGCATTTT
D gene: .; J gene: TRBJ2-7; V gene: TRBV7-8; clone size: .; CDR3 protein: CASSASSAQGYEQYF; CDR3 DNA: TGTGCCAGCAGCGCAAGCAGCGCCCAGGGATACGAGCAGTACTTC
D gene: .; J gene: TRBJ2-5; V gene: TRBV6-1; clone size: .; CDR3 protein: CASSEHFGRPQETQYF; CDR3 DNA: TGTGCCAGCAGTGAACACTTCGGGCGACCCCAAGAGACCCAGTACTTC
D gene: TRBD1; J gene: TRBJ1-1; V gene: TRBV19; clone size: few; CDR3 protein: CATDRGDTEAFF; CDR3 DNA: TGTGCCACCGACAGGGGGGACACTGAAGCTTTCTTT
D gene: .; J gene: TRBJ1-5; V gene: TRBV21-1; clone size: .; CDR3 protein: CASSKGYGESGQPQHF; CDR3 DNA: TGTGCCAGCAGCAAAGGATACGGGGAATCGGGTCAGCCCCAGCATTTT
D gene: .; J gene: TRBJ2-2; V gene: TRBV5-8; clone size: .; CDR3 protein: CASSLLGIAGELFF; CDR3 DNA: TGTGCCAGCAGCTTGCTGGGGATCGCCGGGGAGCTGTTTTTT
D gene: TRBD2; J gene: TRBJ2-7; V gene: TRBV9; clone size: .; CDR3 protein: CASSVSGSGYEQYF; CDR3 DNA: TGTGCCAGCAGCGTGAGCGGGAGCGGCTACGAGCAGTACTTC
D gene: .; J gene: TRBJ2-7; V gene: TRBV6-5; clone size: .; CDR3 protein: CASSPRTVYEQYF; CDR3 DNA: TGTGCCAGCAGTCCCCGGACAGTTTACGAGCAGTACTTC
D gene: .; J gene: TRBJ1-4; V gene: TRBV4-2; clone size: .; CDR3 protein: CASSEREGDVGEKLFF; CDR3 DNA: TGTGCCAGCAGCGAAAGGGAGGGGGATGTCGGTGAAAAACTGTTTTTT
D gene: TRBD1; J gene: TRBJ1-4; V gene: TRBV2; clone size: .; CDR3 protein: CASSIARQGEKLFF; CDR3 DNA: TGTGCCAGCAGTATCGCGCGACAGGGTGAAAAACTGTTTTTT
D gene: .; J gene: TRBJ1-1; V gene: TRBV9; clone size: .; CDR3 protein: CASSPHDGQGPEAFF; CDR3 DNA: TGTGCCAGCAGCCCGCACGATGGGCAGGGCCCTGAAGCTTTCTTT
D gene: .; J gene: TRBJ2-5; V gene: TRBV27; clone size: .; CDR3 protein: CASSSSYQETQYF; CDR3 DNA: .
D gene: .; J gene: TRBJ1-5; V gene: TRBV2; clone size: .; CDR3 protein: CASNEDGPNQPQHF; CDR3 DNA: TGTGCCAGCAACGAGGACGGACCCAATCAGCCCCAGCATTTT
D gene: TRBD2; J gene: TRBJ2-1; V gene: TRBV9; clone size: .; CDR3 protein: CASSVSGLAGDEQFF; CDR3 DNA: TGTGCCAGCAGCGTTTCAGGACTAGCGGGAGATGAGCAGTTCTTC
D gene: TRBD1; J gene: TRBJ1-1; V gene: TRBV2; clone size: .; CDR3 protein: CASSWTGAKGNTEAFF; CDR3 DNA: TGTGCCAGCAGCTGGACAGGGGCAAAAGGCAACACTGAAGCTTTCTTT
D gene: TRBD2; J gene: TRBJ2-2; V gene: TRBV4-2; clone size: .; CDR3 protein: CASSQASGGLPIPGELFF; CDR3 DNA: TGTGCCAGCAGCCAAGCTAGCGGGGGGCTTCCGATTCCCGGGGAGCTGTTTTTT
D gene: TRBD1; J gene: TRBJ2-5; V gene: TRBV4-3; clone size: .; CDR3 protein: CASSQSHRGSGETQYF; CDR3 DNA: TGCGCCAGCAGCCAATCCCACAGGGGGTCCGGTGAGACCCAGTACTTC
D gene: TRBD2; J gene: TRBJ2-1; V gene: TRBV27; clone size: .; CDR3 protein: CASSLVSGSPDEQFF; CDR3 DNA: TGTGCCAGCAGTTTAGTTAGCGGGAGCCCGGATGAGCAGTTCTTC
D gene: .; J gene: TRBJ1-1; V gene: TRBV11-2; clone size: .; CDR3 protein: CASSLRPDTEAFF; CDR3 DNA: TGTGCCAGCAGCTTAAGGCCGGACACTGAAGCTTTCTTT
D gene: TRBD2; J gene: TRBJ2-3; V gene: TRBV25-1; clone size: .; CDR3 protein: CASSGRDGTSGATDTQYF; CDR3 DNA: TGTGCCAGCAGTGGACGAGACGGGACTAGCGGGGCCACAGATACGCAGTATTTT
D gene: .; J gene: TRBJ2-1; V gene: TRBV9; clone size: .; CDR3 protein: CASSVNPGTSSGEQFF; CDR3 DNA: TGTGCCAGCAGCGTAAATCCCGGGACATCAAGCGGGGAGCAGTTCTTC
D gene: .; J gene: TRBJ2-2; V gene: TRBV9; clone size: .; CDR3 protein: CASSVGGRGELFF; CDR3 DNA: TGTGCCAGCAGCGTAGGGGGGCGCGGGGAGCTGTTTTTT